What follows describes a single TCR beta chain. As yet, its antigen is unknown. Genomic DNA was the source, and TCR beta CDR3 was amplified from it by two-round multiplex PCR. Specific primers for each TRBV and TRBJ gene were what first-round PCR used. Using its own MiXCR run on the multiplex PCR reads, TCRdb lists one record per CDR3 protein. The profile shows approximately 14,000 distinct CDR3 sequences, 50% of them singletons. Germline V gene lookup returns CDR1 SNHLY and CDR2 FYNNEI. Trimming shortened V by 5 bases and J by 7 bases, and 15 bases separated the two germline ends. The CDR3 sequence is 14 residues long. This specimen belongs to a study of prognosis after radiotherapy for stage I lung cancer. Study summary: Among the non-small cell lung cancer patients, all were considered medically inoperable. No patient received concurrent therapy with stereotactic body radiotherapy.

Study observations and caveats: Patients with and without metastases reportedly differed in TRBV and TRBJ gene usage frequencies. Among patients who developed distant metastases, Shannon entropy after stereotactic body radiation therapy was lower.

This specimen consisted of PBMCs, obtained before or after stereotactic body radiation therapy (not recorded which). The rearrangement links TRBV2 to TRBJ1-5, with D perhaps matching TRBD1 (5 bases). This sequence originates from a donor at least 50 years old with non-small cell lung cancer. The CDR3 bases are TGTGCCAGCAGTCGGACATGGGAGGGACAGCCCCAGCATTTT. This codes for CASSRTWEGQPQHF.